These 32 T cell receptor beta chains originate from one sample sequenced in a study of T cells after somatic rescue of genetic block. Profiled with immunoSEQ multiplex PCR; TCRdb holds only in-frame clones, not every one. This table has almost 15,000 clones, around 70% appearing once. The sample was peripheral blood mononuclear cells (PBMCs). The source is a man aged 18-30 years.

The chain uses TRBV6-6 and TRBJ2-2; D may be TRBD2 (6 bases). The germline V and J ends were trimmed by 5 bases and 0 bases, with 10 bases remaining between them. The CDR3 runs to 15 residues. Germline V gene lookup returns CDR1 MNHNY and CDR2 SVGAGI (reference sequence). This CDR3 reads CASSGGTPNTGELFF. The CDR3 DNA reads TGTGCCAGCAGTGGAGGGACTCCGAACACCGGGGAGCTGTTTTTT.

As regards this clone: An end of the junction differs from the germline gene, which may be a read error. Distinct nucleotide sequences in the sample also encode this CDR3. The gene calls are TRBV18 and TRBJ1-6; D is ambiguous. Germline CDR1 and CDR2: KGHSH and LQKENI. CDR3 length: 18 residues. The CDR3 here is CASSPFPRLSSYNSPLHF. The CDR3 bases are TGTGCCAGCTCTCCCTTTCCCAGGCTTAGCTCCTATAATTCACCTCTCCACTTT.

V usage is TRBV6-6 and J usage is TRBJ1-2, with unresolved D. The CDR3 runs to 11 residues. Trimming took off 0 bases at V and 8 bases at J, with 4 bases between the two ends. Germline V lookup: CDR1 MNHNY, CDR2 SVGAGI (reference sequence). CDR3 residues: CASSYSRGYTF. CDR3 nucleotide sequence: TGTGCCAGCAGTTACTCGAGAGGCTACACCTTC.

Concerning this clone itself: Given a much more abundant clone one base away, this may be a read error. The sample contains more than one DNA sequence encoding this CDR3. V and J are TRBV19 and TRBJ2-7, with 8 bases matching TRBD1. V dropped 6 bases and J dropped 2; count of bases not matched to a gene: 9. Germline assignment: CDR1 LNHDA and CDR2 SQIVND (reference sequence). The CDR3 totals 15 residues. The CDR3 here is CASSEQGASPYEQYF. CDR3 DNA sequence: TGTGCCAGTAGCGAGCAGGGGGCCTCTCCCTACGAGCAGTACTTC.

This chain links TRBV29-1 with TRBJ1-2; D perhaps matches TRBD1 (6 bases). This CDR3 spans 13 amino acids. Trimming left V 4 bases short and J 2 bases short, with 11 bases between. Germline CDR1 SQVTM, CDR2 ANQGSEA. CDR3 loop: CSVGTGTNYGYTF. In DNA form, the CDR3 reads TGCAGCGTTGGAACAGGGACCAACTATGGCTACACCTTC. Combining the CDR3 with reference TRBV29-1 and TRBJ1-2 gives the whole variable domain SAVISQKPSRDICQRGTSLTIQCQVDSQVTMMFWYRQQPGQSLTLIATANQGSEATYESGFVIDKFPISRPNLTFSTLTVSNMSPEDSSIYLCSVGTGTNYGYTFGSGTRLTVV.

The chain couples TRBV27 to TRBJ2-1; unclear D gene. The CDR3 covers 13 residues. Germline V gene sequence: CDR1 MNHEY, CDR2 SMNVEV (reference sequence). Deletions cut 7 bases from V and 0 bases from J, with 7 bases between. The CDR3: CASKKDSYNEQFF. As DNA, the CDR3 is TGTGCCAGCAAAAAGGACTCCTACAATGAGCAGTTCTTC.

The chain combines TRBV9 with TRBJ2-5; TRBD1 matches at 7 bases. Germline values: CDR1 SGDLS, CDR2 YYNGEE. The CDR3 is 13 residues long. The V and J ends lost 3 bases and 3 bases, in that order; junction bases with no gene match: 2. The CDR3 reads CASSATGEETQYF. The CDR3 DNA follows: TGTGCCAGCAGCGCAACAGGGGAAGAGACCCAGTACTTC.

The chain combines TRBV29-1 with TRBJ2-1; D unresolved. Trimming shortened V by 7 bases and J by 6 bases, and 19 bases separated the two germline ends. The CDR3 is 14 residues long. CDR1 is SQVTM and CDR2 is ANQGSEA in the germline V gene. As DNA, the CDR3 is TGCAGCGCGGCGGTAGCCGGAGCCTCCAATGAGCAGTTCTTC. Its translation is CSAAVAGASNEQFF.

The chain employs TRBV18 and TRBJ2-7; 7 positions match TRBD1. CDR1 and CDR2 (germline): KGHSH, LQKENI. Trimming took 3 bases from V and 0 from J; bases not matched to a gene: 5. The CDR3 extends over 15 amino acids. This chain's CDR3 is CASSPTGVSSYEQYF. CDR3 coding DNA: TGTGCCAGCTCACCTACAGGGGTGAGCTCCTACGAGCAGTACTTC.

DNA of the CDR3: TGTGCCAGCAGTCTAGTAGGGGAGATTTATGGCTACACCTTC. It codes for CASSLVGEIYGYTF. The chain couples TRBV28 to TRBJ1-2; maybe TRBD1 (5 bases). The CDR3 has 14 residues. The germline V and J ends were trimmed by 5 bases and 5 bases, with 15 bases remaining between them. CDR1 is MDHEN, CDR2 SYDVKM, per germline.

The V and J genes are TRBV19 and TRBJ2-3; 11 nucleotides align to TRBD2. J lost 3 bases, V lost 8 bases, and 10 bases had no gene match. The CDR3 is 16 amino acids. Germline V gene data show CDR1 as LNHDA and CDR2 as SQIVND (reference sequence). As DNA, the CDR3 is TGTGCCAGTGATAGCGGGAGGGGTTGGAGGACAGATACGCAGTATTTT. Its protein is CASDSGRGWRTDTQYF. The whole variable domain, filled in from reference TRBV19 and TRBJ2-3, reads DGGITQSPKYLFRKEGQNVTLSCEQNLNHDAMYWYRQDPGQGLRLIYYSQIVNDFQKGDIAEGYSVSREKKESFPLTVTSAQKNPTAFYLCASDSGRGWRTDTQYFGPGTRLTVL.

The CDR3 sequence: CASSVGSGSLEQYF. CDR3 coding DNA: TGTGCCAGCAGCGTAGGTAGCGGGAGCCTCGAGCAGTACTTC. The chain employs TRBV9 and TRBJ2-7, with 9 bases lining up with TRBD2. Trimming removed 0 bases from V and 6 bases from J; junction bases left unmatched: 4. CDR1 is SGDLS, CDR2 YYNGEE, per germline. The CDR3 is 14 residues long.

The V and J genes are TRBV28 and TRBJ1-2; D not resolved. From germline, CDR1 is MDHEN and CDR2 SYDVKM. This CDR3 comprises 15 residues. Trimming shortened V by 1 base and J by 8 bases, and 17 bases separated the two germline ends. This chain's CDR3 is CASSLYLGIGGGYTF. DNA for the CDR3: TGTGCCAGCAGTTTATATTTGGGTATCGGCGGCGGCTACACCTTC.

The chain combines TRBV6-5 with TRBJ2-3; D is ambiguous. The V gene's germline CDR1 is MNHEY and CDR2 SVGAGI. This CDR3 contains 12 residues. The CDR3 DNA reads TGTGCAATGCTAGAGGGCACAGATACGCAGTATTTT. It codes for CAMLEGTDTQYF.

The rearrangement uses TRBV15 and TRBJ2-5; 9 nucleotides agree with TRBD1. The CDR3 loop spans 15 amino acids. V trimming: 5 bases; J trimming: 1 base; junction bases outside the gene matches: 5. Germline values: CDR1 LNHNV, CDR2 YYDKDF (reference sequence). The CDR3 region has the DNA TGTGCCACCAGCCGGACAGGGGAACGCCAAGAGACCCAGTACTTC. Translation gives CATSRTGERQETQYF.

V is TRBV7-9 and J is TRBJ2-3; no definite D call. In germline, CDR1 is SEHNR, CDR2 FQNEAQ (reference sequence). CDR3 size: 11 residues. V dropped 5 bases and J dropped 8 bases, with 8 bases sitting between them. The CDR3 DNA reads as TGTGCCAGCAGCGCCCAGAGTACGCAGTATTTT. Translation gives CASSAQSTQYF.

With regard to this clone: Compared with germline, one end of the junction differs, possibly owing to a read error. The chain has TRBV18 and TRBJ2-1; tentative D call: TRBD2 (6 bases). The CDR3 is made up of 17 amino acids. CDR1 is KGHSH and CDR2 is LQKENI in the germline V gene. This CDR3 reads CASSPLLAGPSFNEQFF. In DNA, the CDR3 is TGTGCCAGCTCACCACTACTAGCCGGCCCATCCTTCAATGAGCAGTTCTTC.

The chain links TRBV18 to TRBJ2-7; TRBD1 or TRBD2 may be the D gene (5 bases each). The CDR3 length is 15 residues. V lost 2 bases, J lost 3 bases, and 14 bases lay in between. Germline CDR1 and CDR2: KGHSH and LQKENI. This chain's CDR3 is CASSPRGIRGYEQYF. CDR3 bases: TGTGCCAGCTCACCAAGGGGAATACGGGGCTACGAGCAGTACTTC.

The chain links TRBV6-1 to TRBJ1-2; D uncertain. This CDR3 spans 11 amino acids. Per germline, CDR1 MNHNS and CDR2 SASEGT. V shed 6 bases and J shed 2 bases, with 4 bases lying between them. CDR3 DNA sequence: TGTGCCAGCAGCCACAACTATGGCTACACCTTC. Translated, it gives CASSHNYGYTF.

The CDR3 nucleotides read TGTGCCAGCAGCTTAGGGGGAGGGCAGGTGCGTCAGCCCCAGCATTTT. Translating gives CASSLGGGQVRQPQHF. The rearrangement uses TRBV7-6 and TRBJ1-5; no clear D gene. In germline, CDR1 is SGHVS, CDR2 FNYEAQ. This CDR3 contains 16 residues. Trimming cost V 1 base and J 6 bases, with 16 bases left between them.

The rearrangement links TRBV5-1 to TRBJ2-1, with 9 positions matching TRBD2. Trimming at V came to 2 bases and at J to 1 base, leaving 7 bases not matched to a gene. From germline, CDR1 is SGHRS and CDR2 YFSETQ. CDR3 length equals 17 residues. The CDR3 DNA reads TGCGCCAGCAGCTTAGGGGCGGGGGGGCCTTCCTACAATGAGCAGTTCTTC. This encodes CASSLGAGGPSYNEQFF.

The J gene is TRBJ2-7, the V gene TRBV5-1; 12 bases are shared with TRBD1. The germline V gene has CDR1 SGHRS and CDR2 YFSETQ. The CDR3 is made up of 15 amino acids. Losses at the gene ends were 8 bases for V and 6 bases for J; bases not matched to a gene: 12. Written as DNA, the CDR3 is TGCGCCAGTAAAAACCCCGGGACAGGGGGCTCCGAGCAGTACTTC. Protein sequence: CASKNPGTGGSEQYF.

This chain joins TRBV2 and TRBJ1-5; 9 bases line up with TRBD1. The V and J ends lost 4 bases and 0 bases, in that order; junction bases with no gene match: 1. Per germline, CDR1 SNHLY and CDR2 FYNNEI. There are 15 residues in the CDR3. The CDR3 region is CASSAGQGSNQPQHF. CDR3 nucleotide sequence: TGTGCCAGCAGTGCGGGACAGGGTAGCAATCAGCCCCAGCATTTT. Combining the CDR3 with reference TRBV2 and TRBJ1-5 gives the whole variable domain EPEVTQTPSHQVTQMGQEVILRCVPISNHLYFYWYRQILGQKVEFLVSFYNNEISEKSEIFDDQFSVERPDGSNFTLKIRSTKLEDSAMYFCASSAGQGSNQPQHFGDGTRLSIL.

This sequence joins TRBV11-2 and TRBJ2-3; no clear D. The CDR3 covers 13 residues. Germline CDR1 and CDR2: SGHAT and FQNNGV. Trimming took off 1 base at V and 4 bases at J, with 6 bases between the two ends. The CDR3 loop is CASSLVGADTQYF. CDR3 in DNA: TGTGCCAGCAGCTTAGTGGGCGCAGATACGCAGTATTTT.

In DNA, the CDR3 is TGTGCCAGCAGCAGCAGACAGGGAATGGCCCAGTACTTC. Its protein is CASSSRQGMAQYF. The rearrangement uses TRBV7-3 and TRBJ2-5, with 7 bases that match TRBD1. The length of the CDR3 is 13 residues. Germline CDR1 and CDR2: SGHTA and FQGTGA. V dropped 5 bases and J dropped 9; count of bases not matched to a gene: 9.

The V call is TRBV7-9, the J call TRBJ2-2, with D unclear. The germline V and J ends were trimmed by 0 bases and 6 bases, with 5 bases remaining between them. In germline, CDR1 is SEHNR, CDR2 FQNEAQ (reference sequence). The CDR3 sequence is 13 residues long. CDR3 in DNA: TGTGCCAGCAGCTTAGCTGGCCCCGGGGAGCTGTTTTTT. This translates into CASSLAGPGELFF.

This clone was observed a few times. The chain couples TRBV11-2 to TRBJ2-3; TRBD2 is a possible D gene (6 bases). Germline lookup yields CDR1 SGHAT and CDR2 FQNNGV. Trimming stripped 1 base from V and 3 bases from J, with 20 bases between. This CDR3 has 18 amino acids. The CDR3 reads CASSLARERFQKTDTQYF. The CDR3 region has the DNA TGTGCCAGCAGCTTAGCACGGGAGCGGTTCCAGAAAACAGATACGCAGTATTTT.

This chain connects TRBV7-9 to TRBJ2-5; TRBD2 agrees at 12 bases. The CDR3 has 17 amino acids. The germline gives CDR1 SEHNR, CDR2 FQNEAQ (reference sequence). V dropped 5 bases and J dropped 4; count of bases not matched to a gene: 11. The chain's CDR3 is CASSTRRLAGAVETQYF. CDR3 coding DNA: TGTGCCAGCAGCACCCGGCGACTAGCGGGAGCGGTAGAGACCCAGTACTTC.

The CDR3 nucleotides read TGTGCCAGCAGCCCCTACGTTAGGCCCCAGCATTTT. It is translated as CASSPYVRPQHF. V and J are TRBV6-1 and TRBJ1-5; unclear D gene. CDR3 length: 12 residues. Trimming took 6 bases from V and 9 from J, leaving 12 bases between them. CDR1 and CDR2 (germline): MNHNS, SASEGT.

The V call is TRBV10-3, the J call TRBJ2-1, with TRBD2 identical over 9 bases. Germline CDR1 reads ENHRY; CDR2 reads SYGVKD. With 3 bases clipped from V and 2 bases from J, the junction kept 5 bases outside the gene matches. This CDR3 is 16 amino acids long. The CDR3 DNA is TGTGCCATCAGTGATTGGTCTAGCGGGGCCTACAATGAGCAGTTCTTC. Amino acid sequence: CAISDWSSGAYNEQFF.

The chain has TRBV18 and TRBJ1-1; D remains unclear. Germline CDR1 is KGHSH and CDR2 is LQKENI. V lost 2 bases and J 4 bases, leaving 11 bases between the germline ends. The CDR3 is made up of 14 amino acids. The CDR3 here is CASSPGVTITEAFF. Written as DNA, the CDR3 is TGTGCCAGCTCACCAGGGGTCACAATCACTGAAGCTTTCTTT. The full variable domain, in which reference TRBV18 and TRBJ1-1 provide the parts outside the CDR3, is NAGVMQNPRHLVRRRGQEARLRCSPMKGHSHVYWYRQLPEEGLKFMVYLQKENIIDESGMPKERFSAEFPKEGPSILRIQQVVRGDSAAYFCASSPGVTITEAFFGQGTRLTVV.

This clone occurred once. V and J are TRBV2 and TRBJ2-5, with TRBD2 matching 11 bases. The CDR3 length is 17 residues. Per the germline V gene, CDR1 is SNHLY and CDR2 is FYNNEI. V gave up 6 bases and J gave up 5 bases; unmatched junction bases: 14. DNA of the CDR3: TGTGCCAGCAGGCGAGGAAAACTAGCGGGGGTGGAGGAGACCCAGTACTTC. It encodes CASRRGKLAGVEETQYF.